These T cell receptor beta chains were read from a single sample in a study of T cells in narcolepsy. Data came from immunoSEQ multiplex PCR; TCRdb stores just in-frame clones and leaves some out. The table has tens of thousands of clones, under 95% seen once; the top ten hold more than 0.9%. The sample taken for sequencing was CD45RA- memory CD4+ T cells from PBMCs. The receptors stem from a human donor with narcolepsy. Both conserved end residues are part of each CDR3. Each record gives: CDR3 DNA, CDR3 protein, D gene, clone size, J gene, V gene. The D gene is left open where the match is weak. Size is stated for part of the rows, as once, few or many counts, or as a class when the clone is expanded.

TGTGCCAGCAGTGCCGGACAGGGGAACACTGAAGCTTTCTTT CASSAGQGNTEAFF TRBD1 few TRBJ1-1 TRBV6-4
TGTGCCAGCAGTTACGGGGGGACCGGAAACACCATATATTTT CASSYGGTGNTIYF . . TRBJ1-3 TRBV6-5
TGTGCCAGCAGCGTAGAAGCGGGCTACACCTTC CASSVEAGYTF . . TRBJ1-2 TRBV9
TGTGCCAGCAGCGTAGGGCCTAGCGGGACCCGGGAGCAGTTCTTC CASSVGPSGTREQFF TRBD2 . TRBJ2-1 TRBV9
TGTGCCAGCAGTTACGGGCTAGCGAACTCCTACGAGCAGTACTTC CASSYGLANSYEQYF . . TRBJ2-7 TRBV6-5
TGTGCCAGCAGCGCACTAGCGGGAGTGGGGGAGCAGTTCTTC CASSALAGVGEQFF TRBD2 few TRBJ2-1 TRBV11-3
TGTGCCAGCAGCTCCTCGACCCGCGGGACAGATACGCAGTATTTT CASSSSTRGTDTQYF . . TRBJ2-3 TRBV7-2
TGTGCCAGCAGCCGGGAGCGGAACTCCTACGAGCAGTACTTC CASSRERNSYEQYF . . TRBJ2-7 TRBV5-4
TGTGCCAGCAGCTTCGGACAGGGTTCCTACGAGCAGTACTTC CASSFGQGSYEQYF TRBD1 . TRBJ2-7 TRBV7-2
TGTGCCAGCAGCGCCGACACAAGCTCCTACAATGAGCAGTTCTTC CASSADTSSYNEQFF . . TRBJ2-1 TRBV9
TGCGCCAGCAGCGCCGACAGGGGGCCCAACGAGCAGTACTTC CASSADRGPNEQYF TRBD1 . TRBJ2-7 TRBV5-1
TGTGCCAGCAGCCAAGCGAGGTTACCCCACGGTGCCTATGGCTACACCTTC CASSQARLPHGAYGYTF . . TRBJ1-2 TRBV14
TGCGCCAGCAGCTTGGTAGGGACAGGTGGCACTGAAGCTTTCTTT CASSLVGTGGTEAFF TRBD1 . TRBJ1-1 TRBV5-1
TGTGCCAGTACCGGGACAGGAGTTAATCAGCCCCAGCATTTT CASTGTGVNQPQHF TRBD1 . TRBJ1-5 TRBV19
TGTGCCAGCAGCCAAGGACTAGCGGGAGATTATGGGCAGTACTTC CASSQGLAGDYGQYF TRBD2 once TRBJ2-7 TRBV7-6
TGTGCCAGCAGTTTGGGGGACAGGGTGGTCGGAGAGCAGTACTTC CASSLGDRVVGEQYF TRBD1 . TRBJ2-7 TRBV28
TGTGCCAGCAGTGTACAGTCCTACGAGCAGTACTTC CASSVQSYEQYF . . TRBJ2-7 TRBV2
TGTGCCAGCAGCTACCGGGACAGAGTCCCCTACGAGCAGTACTTC CASSYRDRVPYEQYF TRBD1 . TRBJ2-7 TRBV7-8
TGTGCCTGGAGTCAACAAGTCCCCTCTATGGGTGGCTACACCTTC CAWSQQVPSMGGYTF . . TRBJ1-2 TRBV30
TGCGCCAGCAGCCCGGGACACGCGAACACCGGGGAGCTGTTTTTT CASSPGHANTGELFF . . TRBJ2-2 TRBV5-1
TGTGCCAGCAGCCTTGGGACAGGGAGAGAGACCCAGTACTTC CASSLGTGRETQYF TRBD1 . TRBJ2-5 TRBV9
TGTGCCAGCCATGACAGGGTCACCGGGGAGCTGTTTTTT CASHDRVTGELFF TRBD1 . TRBJ2-2 TRBV28
TGTGCCAGCAGGAACACAGGGGGTTACAACTATGGCTACACCTTC CASRNTGGYNYGYTF TRBD1 . TRBJ1-2 TRBV6-5
TGTGCCAGCAGCCCGGACAGGGACTATGGCTACACCTTC CASSPDRDYGYTF TRBD1 . TRBJ1-2 TRBV7-2
TGTGCCAGCAAATCCGGGACAGGGTCCAGCTATGGCTACACCTTC CASKSGTGSSYGYTF TRBD1 . TRBJ1-2 TRBV7-2
TGTGCCAGCAGCGTTGCCGTCTCTGGGGCCAACGTCCTGACTTTC CASSVAVSGANVLTF . . TRBJ2-6 TRBV9
TGTGCCAGCAGTTTACAGTCAGCCCAACCCAATCAGCCCCAGCATTTT CASSLQSAQPNQPQHF . . TRBJ1-5 TRBV27
TGTGCCAGCAGCCAAGCGGTACGAACAGAGGCTAACTATGGCTACACCTTC CASSQAVRTEANYGYTF . few TRBJ1-2 TRBV14
TGTGCCAGCAGTTTGACGGGATCCTTCTACGAGCAGTACTTC CASSLTGSFYEQYF . . TRBJ2-7 TRBV28
TGCGCCAGCAGCTCCAACCCGGGATCTTATGAAAAACTGTTTTTT CASSSNPGSYEKLFF . . TRBJ1-4 TRBV5-1
TGTGCCATCAGTGAGTTCGGGACAGGGAAAGATGAGACCCAGTACTTC CAISEFGTGKDETQYF TRBD1 few TRBJ2-5 TRBV10-3
TGTGCCAGCAGCTATGACAGGGGAGGATACAATGAGCAGTTCTTC CASSYDRGGYNEQFF TRBD1 . TRBJ2-1 TRBV11-2
TGTGCCAGCAGTTTATTATTGGAGGAGACCCAGTACTTC CASSLLLEETQYF . . TRBJ2-5 TRBV28
TGTGCCAGCAGTGAGGAAGACAGGGCGGAAGCTTTCTTT CASSEEDRAEAFF TRBD1 . TRBJ1-1 TRBV6-4
TGTGCCAGCAGCTTTGGGACAGGGCCATATGGCTACACCTTC CASSFGTGPYGYTF TRBD1 . TRBJ1-2 TRBV7-9
TGTGCCAGCAGCTCTCCCCGTGAGAGAAACGAATTCACTGAAGCTTTCTTT CASSSPRERNEFTEAFF . . TRBJ1-1 TRBV11-1
TGTGCCAGCTCACCACGGACAGGGGATACCCACTCTGGGGCCAACGTCCTGACTTTC CASSPRTGDTHSGANVLTF TRBD1 . TRBJ2-6 TRBV18
TGTGCCAGCAGCTTAGGTTTGACAGGACCAGATACGCAGTATTTT CASSLGLTGPDTQYF . . TRBJ2-3 TRBV13
TGTGCCAGCAGCCAGGATAACTATGGCTACACCTTC CASSQDNYGYTF . few TRBJ1-2 TRBV6-5
TGTGCCAGCAGTGTCCAGGAGGGGGGGAGGGTTAGCAATCAGCCCCAGCATTTT CASSVQEGGRVSNQPQHF . . TRBJ1-5 TRBV2
TGCGCCAGCAGCCAAGAACACGGGACTGATAATGAAAAACTGTTTTTT CASSQEHGTDNEKLFF . . TRBJ1-4 TRBV4-1
TGTGCCAGCAGTTCTTTTTTGGGGAGCCCGGGGAATGAGCAGTTCTTC CASSSFLGSPGNEQFF . . TRBJ2-1 TRBV27
TGTGCCAGCAGGACACAGGGGTTTGAAGTGGACTACACCTTC CASRTQGFEVDYTF TRBD1 once TRBJ1-2 TRBV6-1
TGTGCCAGCAGATATGGGGACCGCGCCCTAAATGAGCAGTTCTTC CASRYGDRALNEQFF . once TRBJ2-1 TRBV27
TGTGCCAGTAGTATACGGCTAGCGGGAGGGGAGAATGAGCAGTTCTTC CASSIRLAGGENEQFF TRBD2 . TRBJ2-1 TRBV19
TGTGCCAGCAGTGTATCTGGGATCACCGGCGAGCAGTACTTC CASSVSGITGEQYF . . TRBJ2-7 TRBV28
TGCGCCAGCAGCTTGGGGCCAGGCTTTAGCAATCAGCCCCAGCATTTT CASSLGPGFSNQPQHF . once TRBJ1-5 TRBV5-1
TGTGCCAGCAAAGGAAACCCAGCCGCAGCTGAAGCTTTCTTT CASKGNPAAAEAFF . . TRBJ1-1 TRBV25-1
TGTGCCAGCAGTGGGGACAGGGGGCTGGAAGCTTTCTTT CASSGDRGLEAFF TRBD1 . TRBJ1-1 TRBV6-1
TGTGCCAGCAGCCGCAGCCTCGACAGGGATGAGCAGTTCTTC CASSRSLDRDEQFF TRBD1 . TRBJ2-1 TRBV5-6
TGTGCCAGTAGCAAACGGGGGACTCGAAACTACGAGCAGTACTTC CASSKRGTRNYEQYF . . TRBJ2-7 TRBV19
TGTGCCATCAGTGATAGGGGGGACAGGGTACAGCCCCAGCATTTT CAISDRGDRVQPQHF TRBD1 . TRBJ1-5 TRBV10-3
TGTGCCAGCAGCCAAAGGGACAGTACTTACTCCTACGAGCAGTACTTC CASSQRDSTYSYEQYF TRBD1 . TRBJ2-7 TRBV14
TGTGCCAGCAGCAGGGGAACAGGGGCCAAGAGAGAAAAACTGTTTTTT CASSRGTGAKREKLFF TRBD1 . TRBJ1-4 TRBV5-6
TGTGCCAGCAGCTTAAATGCCCCAGCCGGCTCTGGAAACACCATATATTTT CASSLNAPAGSGNTIYF . . TRBJ1-3 TRBV7-3
TGTGCCTGGAGTGTGGGCAGGGGATACGAGCAGTACTTC CAWSVGRGYEQYF . . TRBJ2-7 TRBV30
TGTGCCAGCAGCTTAGTTCCCACCACTTCCGAGCAGTACTTC CASSLVPTTSEQYF . . TRBJ2-7 TRBV11-3
TGTGCCAGTAGTATAGGGGGTCCTGGGGCCAACGTCCTGACTTTC CASSIGGPGANVLTF . . TRBJ2-6 TRBV19
TGTGCCAGCAGCCCCGGGACTAGCGGGACGAACACCGGGGAGCTGTTTTTT CASSPGTSGTNTGELFF TRBD2 . TRBJ2-2 TRBV5-6
TGTGCCAGCAGCCCCCGGGGACAGGGGTACAATGAGCAGTTCTTC CASSPRGQGYNEQFF TRBD1 . TRBJ2-1 TRBV7-9